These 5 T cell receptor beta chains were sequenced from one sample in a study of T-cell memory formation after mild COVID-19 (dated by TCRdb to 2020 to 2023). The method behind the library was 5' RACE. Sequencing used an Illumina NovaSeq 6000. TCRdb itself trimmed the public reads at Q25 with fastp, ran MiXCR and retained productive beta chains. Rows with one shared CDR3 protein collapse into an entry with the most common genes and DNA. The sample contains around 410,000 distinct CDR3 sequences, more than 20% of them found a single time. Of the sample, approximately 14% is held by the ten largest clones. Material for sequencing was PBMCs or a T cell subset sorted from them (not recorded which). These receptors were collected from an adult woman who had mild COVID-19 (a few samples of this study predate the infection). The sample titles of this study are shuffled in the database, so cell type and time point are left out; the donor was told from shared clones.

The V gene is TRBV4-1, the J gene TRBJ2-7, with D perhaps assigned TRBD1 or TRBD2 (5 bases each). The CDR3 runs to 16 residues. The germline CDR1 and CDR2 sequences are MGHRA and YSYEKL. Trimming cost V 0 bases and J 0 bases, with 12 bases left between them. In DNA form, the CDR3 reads TGCGCCAGCAGCCAAGATAGAGGGGTTAACTCCTACGAGCAGTACTTC. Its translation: CASSQDRGVNSYEQYF.

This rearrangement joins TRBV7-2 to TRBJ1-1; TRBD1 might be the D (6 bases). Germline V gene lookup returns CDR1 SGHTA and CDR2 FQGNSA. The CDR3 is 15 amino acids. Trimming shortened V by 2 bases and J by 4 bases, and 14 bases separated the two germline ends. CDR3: CASSLWRGAGTEAFF. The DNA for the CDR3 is TGTGCCAGCAGCTTATGGCGGGGGGCCGGCACTGAAGCTTTCTTT.

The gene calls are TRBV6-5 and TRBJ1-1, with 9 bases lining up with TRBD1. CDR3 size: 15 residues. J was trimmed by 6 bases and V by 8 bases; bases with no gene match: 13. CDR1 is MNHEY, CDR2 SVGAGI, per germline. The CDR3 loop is CASGGGGQGRSEAFF. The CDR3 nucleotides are TGTGCCAGCGGCGGAGGGGGACAGGGTCGGTCTGAAGCTTTCTTT.

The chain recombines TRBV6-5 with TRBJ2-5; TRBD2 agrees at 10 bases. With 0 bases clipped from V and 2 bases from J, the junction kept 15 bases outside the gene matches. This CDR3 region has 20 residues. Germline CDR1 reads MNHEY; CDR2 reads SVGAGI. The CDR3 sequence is CASSYSSVFRTSGDQETQYF. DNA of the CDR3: TGTGCCAGCAGTTACTCGTCGGTTTTTAGGACTAGCGGAGATCAAGAGACCCAGTACTTC.

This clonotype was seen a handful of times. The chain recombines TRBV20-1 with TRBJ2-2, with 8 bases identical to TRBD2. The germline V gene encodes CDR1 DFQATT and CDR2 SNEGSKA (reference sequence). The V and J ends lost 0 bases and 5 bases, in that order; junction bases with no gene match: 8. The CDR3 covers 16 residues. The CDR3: CSARDGAGVRTGELFF. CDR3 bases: TGCAGTGCTAGAGACGGAGCGGGAGTCCGGACCGGGGAGCTGTTTTTT.